This entry features one T cell receptor beta chain sequence. This specimen comes from a study of tumor T cells in aggressive B-cell lymphoma. This CDR3 has 15 residues. The junction had 11 bases not matched to a gene; V was cut back by 7 bases and J by 7 bases. The germline gives CDR1 SGHTA, CDR2 FQGNSA. Here immunoSEQ multiplex PCR was the method, and the copy in TCRdb shows in-frame clones only, minus some. This sample has roughly 1,700 clones, with around 90% found just once. The sequenced material came from tumor tissue. This receptor was obtained from an adult with diffuse large B cell lymphoma. This rearrangement joins TRBV7-2 to TRBJ2-2; 8 bases map to TRBD2. As DNA, the CDR3 is TGTGCCAGCACCACCCCGGGGGGGCCGAGCGGGGAGCTGTTTTTT. Encoded protein: CASTTPGGPSGELFF.